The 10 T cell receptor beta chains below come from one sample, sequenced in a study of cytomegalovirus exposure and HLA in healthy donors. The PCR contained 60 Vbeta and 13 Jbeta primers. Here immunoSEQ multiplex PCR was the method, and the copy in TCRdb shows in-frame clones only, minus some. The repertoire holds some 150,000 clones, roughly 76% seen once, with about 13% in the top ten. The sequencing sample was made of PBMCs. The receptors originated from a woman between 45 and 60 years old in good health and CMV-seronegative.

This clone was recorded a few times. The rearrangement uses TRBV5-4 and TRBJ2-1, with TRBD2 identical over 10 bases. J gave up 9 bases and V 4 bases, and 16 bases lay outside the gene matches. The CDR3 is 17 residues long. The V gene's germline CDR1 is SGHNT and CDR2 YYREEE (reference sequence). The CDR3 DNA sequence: TGTGCCAGCAGCACCAACCTAGCGGGAGTTCAGTTTGGTGAGCAGTTCTTC. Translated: CASSTNLAGVQFGEQFF.

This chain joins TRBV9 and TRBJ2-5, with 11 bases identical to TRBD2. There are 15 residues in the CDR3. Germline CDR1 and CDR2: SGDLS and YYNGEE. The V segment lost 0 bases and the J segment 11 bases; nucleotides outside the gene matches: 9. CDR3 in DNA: TGTGCCAGCAGCGTAGCTAGCGGGGGGCCCAGCGTGCAGTACTTC. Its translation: CASSVASGGPSVQYF. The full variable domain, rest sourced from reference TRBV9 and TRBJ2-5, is DSGVTQTPKHLITATGQRVTLRCSPRSGDLSVYWYQQSLDQGLQFLIQYYNGEERAKGNILERFSAQQFPDLHSELNLSSLELGDSALYFCASSVASGGPSVQYFGPGTRLLVL.

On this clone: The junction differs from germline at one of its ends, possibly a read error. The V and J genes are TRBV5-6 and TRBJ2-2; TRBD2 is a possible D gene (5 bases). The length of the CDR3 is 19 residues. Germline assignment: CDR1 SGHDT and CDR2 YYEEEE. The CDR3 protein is CASSLRRPGRGLNTGELLF. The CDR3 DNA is TGTGCCAGCAGTCTCAGACGGCCGGGAAGAGGACTGAACACCGGGGAGCTGCTTTTT.

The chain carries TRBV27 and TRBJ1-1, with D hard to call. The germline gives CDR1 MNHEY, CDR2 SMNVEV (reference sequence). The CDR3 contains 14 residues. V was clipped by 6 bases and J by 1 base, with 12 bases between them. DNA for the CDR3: TGTGCCAGCAGCTCCCCGGAGGGGAACACTGAAGCTTTCTTT. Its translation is CASSSPEGNTEAFF.

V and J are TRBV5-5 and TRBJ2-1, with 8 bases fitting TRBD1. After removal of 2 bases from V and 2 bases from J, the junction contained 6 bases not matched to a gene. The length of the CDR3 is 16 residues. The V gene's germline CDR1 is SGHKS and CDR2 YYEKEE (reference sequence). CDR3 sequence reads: CASSFLGQGTYNEQFF. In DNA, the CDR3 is TGTGCCAGCAGCTTTTTAGGACAGGGAACCTACAATGAGCAGTTCTTC.

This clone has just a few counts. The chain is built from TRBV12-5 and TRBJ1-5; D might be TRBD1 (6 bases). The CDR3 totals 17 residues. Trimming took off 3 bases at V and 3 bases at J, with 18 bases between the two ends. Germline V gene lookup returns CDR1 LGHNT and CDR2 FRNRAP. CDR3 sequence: CASGFIVTGQVNQPQHF. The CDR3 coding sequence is TGTGCTAGTGGTTTTATTGTTACAGGGCAAGTCAATCAGCCCCAGCATTTT.

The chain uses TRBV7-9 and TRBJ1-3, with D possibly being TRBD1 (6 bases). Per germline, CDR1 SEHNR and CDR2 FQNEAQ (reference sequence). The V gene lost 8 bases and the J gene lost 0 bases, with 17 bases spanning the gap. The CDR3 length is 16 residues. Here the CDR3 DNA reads TGTGCCAGCGGCATAACTCGACAGGTCTCTGGAAACACCATATATTTT. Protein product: CASGITRQVSGNTIYF.

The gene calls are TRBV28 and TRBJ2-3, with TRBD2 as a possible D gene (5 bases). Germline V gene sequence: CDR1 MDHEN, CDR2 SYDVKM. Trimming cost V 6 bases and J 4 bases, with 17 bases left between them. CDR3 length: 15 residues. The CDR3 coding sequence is TGTGCCAGCAGCCAACGGCTTCAGAGGGCAGATACGCAGTATTTT. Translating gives CASSQRLQRADTQYF. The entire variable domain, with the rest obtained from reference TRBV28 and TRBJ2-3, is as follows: DVKVTQSSRYLVKRTGEKVFLECVQDMDHENMFWYRQDPGLGLRLIYFSYDVKMKEKGDIPEGYSVSREKKERFSLILESASTNQTSMYLCASSQRLQRADTQYFGPGTRLTVL.

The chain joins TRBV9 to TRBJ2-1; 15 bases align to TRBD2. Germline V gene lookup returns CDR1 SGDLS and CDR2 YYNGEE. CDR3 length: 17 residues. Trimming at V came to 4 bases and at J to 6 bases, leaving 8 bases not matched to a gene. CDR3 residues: CASSIRTSGRDFNEQFF. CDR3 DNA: TGTGCCAGCAGCATCCGGACTAGCGGGAGGGATTTCAATGAGCAGTTCTTC.

Here the CDR3 reads CASRYQGATEAFF. CDR3 sequence (DNA): TGTGCCAGCAGATATCAGGGGGCCACTGAAGCTTTCTTT. The chain combines TRBV5-5 with TRBJ1-1, with 8 bases lining up with TRBD1. CDR3 length: 13 residues. J was trimmed by 4 bases and V by 5 bases; bases with no gene match: 4. Germline-derived CDR1 and CDR2 are SGHKS and YYEKEE (reference sequence).